Shown below are 2 T cell receptor beta chains from a single sample sequenced in a study of metastatic and nonmetastatic thyroid tumors. The entire patient cohort was treatment-naive prior to thyroid surgery. TCRdb re-processed the PCR reads through MiXCR. Here the sample spans roughly 23,000 clones, roughly 18% being singletons. Source material: adjacent normal tissue. The receptors here all came from a male donor with papillary thyroid cancer or a benign thyroid nodule (not recorded which). Some clones in this sample may be carry-over from other donors' samples.

This clone was seen at least ten times. This chain joins TRBV6-1 and TRBJ2-3; tentatively, D is TRBD2 (5 bases). Germline assignment: CDR1 MNHNS and CDR2 SASEGT. Trimming left V 7 bases short and J 1 base short, with 12 bases between. The CDR3 spans 14 residues. The CDR3 DNA reads as TGTGCCAGCATCGTAGGGAGCGGCACAGATACGCAGTATTTT. Amino acid sequence: CASIVGSGTDTQYF.

This clone is medium-sized within its sample. The gene calls are TRBV12-5 and TRBJ2-1; the D is unclear. CDR3 length: 16 amino acids. V gave up 0 bases and J gave up 5 bases, with 14 bases separating them. Germline loops: CDR1 LGHNT, CDR2 FRNRAP. DNA of the CDR3: TGTGCTAGTGGTTTGGTCCTGTATGATGGTAACAATGAGCAGTTCTTC. This gives the protein CASGLVLYDGNNEQFF.